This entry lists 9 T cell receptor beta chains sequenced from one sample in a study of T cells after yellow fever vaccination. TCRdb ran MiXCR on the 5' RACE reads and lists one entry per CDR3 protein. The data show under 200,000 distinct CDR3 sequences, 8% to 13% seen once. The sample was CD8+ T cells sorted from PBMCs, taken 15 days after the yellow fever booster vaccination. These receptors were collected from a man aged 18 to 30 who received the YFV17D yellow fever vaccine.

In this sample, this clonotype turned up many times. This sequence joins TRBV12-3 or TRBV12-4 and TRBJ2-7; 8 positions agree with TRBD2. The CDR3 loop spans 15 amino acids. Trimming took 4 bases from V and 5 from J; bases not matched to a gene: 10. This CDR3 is CASSSPGGAVDEQYF. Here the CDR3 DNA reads TGTGCCAGCAGTTCCCCGGGGGGGGCGGTGGACGAGCAGTACTTC.

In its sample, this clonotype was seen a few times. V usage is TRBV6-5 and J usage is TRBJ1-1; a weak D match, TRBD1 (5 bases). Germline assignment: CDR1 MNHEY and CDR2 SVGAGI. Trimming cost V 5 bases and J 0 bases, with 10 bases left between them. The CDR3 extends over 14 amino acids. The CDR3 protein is CASSTGNVNTEAFF. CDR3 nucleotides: TGTGCCAGCAGTACAGGTAACGTGAACACTGAAGCTTTCTTT.

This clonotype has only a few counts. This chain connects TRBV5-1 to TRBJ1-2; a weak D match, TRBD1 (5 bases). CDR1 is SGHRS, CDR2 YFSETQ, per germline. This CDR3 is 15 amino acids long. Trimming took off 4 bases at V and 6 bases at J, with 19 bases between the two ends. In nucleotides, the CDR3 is TGCGCCAGCAGCCTGCCTGATTTCGGGGGGAATGGCTACACCTTC. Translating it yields CASSLPDFGGNGYTF.

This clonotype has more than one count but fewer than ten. The CDR3 DNA sequence: TGTGCCAGCAGCTTAGGCACCGAAGGGACCACGGAAGGCCGCACAGATACGCAGTATTTT. Its protein product is CASSLGTEGTTEGRTDTQYF. The chain carries TRBV7-3 and TRBJ2-3, with D perhaps matching TRBD1 or TRBD2 (5 bases each). CDR1 and CDR2 from the germline V gene are SGHTA and FQGTGA. This CDR3 has 20 residues. The germline V and J ends were trimmed by 2 bases and 1 base, with 25 bases remaining between them.

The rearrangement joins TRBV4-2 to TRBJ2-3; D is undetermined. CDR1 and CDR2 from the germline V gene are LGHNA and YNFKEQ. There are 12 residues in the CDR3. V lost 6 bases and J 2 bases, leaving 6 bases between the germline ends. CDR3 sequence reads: CASRADTDTQYF. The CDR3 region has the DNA TGTGCCAGCAGGGCCGACACAGATACGCAGTATTTT.

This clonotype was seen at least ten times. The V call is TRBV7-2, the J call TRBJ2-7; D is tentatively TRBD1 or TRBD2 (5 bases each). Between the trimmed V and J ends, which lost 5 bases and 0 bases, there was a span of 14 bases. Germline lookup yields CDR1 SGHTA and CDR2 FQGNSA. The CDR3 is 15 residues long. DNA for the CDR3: TGTGCCAGCAGCCCGGCAGGGAGCAGCTCCTACGAGCAGTACGTC. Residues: CASSPAGSSSYEQYV.

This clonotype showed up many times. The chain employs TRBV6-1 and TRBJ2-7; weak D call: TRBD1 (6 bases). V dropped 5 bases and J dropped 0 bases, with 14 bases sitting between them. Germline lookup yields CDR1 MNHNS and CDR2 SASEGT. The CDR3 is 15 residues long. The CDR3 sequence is CASSSTGSSSYEQYV. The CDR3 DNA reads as TGTGCCAGCAGTTCGACAGGCTCGAGCTCCTACGAGCAGTACGTC.

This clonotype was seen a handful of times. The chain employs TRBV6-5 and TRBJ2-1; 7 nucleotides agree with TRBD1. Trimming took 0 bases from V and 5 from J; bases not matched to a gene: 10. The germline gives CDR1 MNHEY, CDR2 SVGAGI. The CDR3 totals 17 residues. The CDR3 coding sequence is TGTGCCAGCAGTTACTCGACGTTTGTCGACAGGGACAATGAGCAGTTCTTC. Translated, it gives CASSYSTFVDRDNEQFF.

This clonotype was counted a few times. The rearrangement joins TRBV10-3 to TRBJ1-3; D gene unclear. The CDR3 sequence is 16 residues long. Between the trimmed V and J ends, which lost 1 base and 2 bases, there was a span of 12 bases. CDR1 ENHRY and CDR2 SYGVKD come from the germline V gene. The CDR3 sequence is CAISEWNTSPGNTIYF. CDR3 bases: TGTGCCATCAGTGAGTGGAACACGTCTCCTGGAAACACCATATATTTT.